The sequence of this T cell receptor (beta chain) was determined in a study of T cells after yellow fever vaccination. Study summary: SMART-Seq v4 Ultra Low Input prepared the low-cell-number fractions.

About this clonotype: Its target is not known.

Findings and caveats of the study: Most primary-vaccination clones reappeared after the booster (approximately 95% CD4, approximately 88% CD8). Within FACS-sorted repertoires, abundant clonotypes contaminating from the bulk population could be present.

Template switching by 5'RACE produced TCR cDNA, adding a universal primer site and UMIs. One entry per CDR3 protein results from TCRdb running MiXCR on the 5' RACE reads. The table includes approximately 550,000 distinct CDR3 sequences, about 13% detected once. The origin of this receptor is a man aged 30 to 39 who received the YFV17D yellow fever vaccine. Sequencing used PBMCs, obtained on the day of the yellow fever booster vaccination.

CDR3 DNA: TGCAGCGTTGAAATTGAGACCCAGTACTTC. Translated: CSVEIETQYF. The gene calls are TRBV29-1 and TRBJ2-5; no clear D. V was trimmed by 2 bases and J by 5 bases, leaving 3 bases between them. The CDR3 is 10 residues long. Germline CDR1 and CDR2: SQVTM and ANQGSEA.